This T cell receptor beta chain derives from a study of OX40 agonist ivuxolimab in advanced cancers. Study results and caveats: The antigen specificity of the peripheral T cells (those that were expanded) was not determined. Doses of 0.1 to 3.0 mg/kg were accompanied by clonal expansion of CD4+ and CD8+ blood T cells by week 6.

Regarding this clone: Its antigen is unknown.

Per the germline V gene, CDR1 is KGHSH and CDR2 is LQKENI. The CDR3 extends over 15 amino acids. The V end lost 3 bases, the J end lost 6 bases, and 14 bases lay between the germline ends. Generated by immunoSEQ multiplex PCR, the TCRdb table keeps only in-frame clones and is missing some. The data show tens of thousands of clones, around 83% seen once. This sequence originates from an adult with an advanced solid tumor such as melanoma, head and neck, liver or kidney cancer. The input for sequencing was CD4+ or CD8+ T cells sorted from blood, taken in a trial of the OX40 agonist ivuxolimab. The chain combines TRBV18 with TRBJ2-2, with D maybe TRBD1 (5 bases). CDR3 nucleotides: TGTGCCAGCTCACCTGCCCAGGGATTCTCCGGGGAGCTGTTTTTT. Translation gives CASSPAQGFSGELFF.